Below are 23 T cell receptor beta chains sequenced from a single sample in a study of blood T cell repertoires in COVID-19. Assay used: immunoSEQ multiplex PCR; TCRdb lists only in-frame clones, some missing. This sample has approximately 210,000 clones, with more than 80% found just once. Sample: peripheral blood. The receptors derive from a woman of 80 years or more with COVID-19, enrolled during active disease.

As DNA, the CDR3 is TGTGCCAGCAGCGAGGCGGGGGACACTGAAGCTTTCTTT. It encodes CASSEAGDTEAFF. J is TRBJ1-1 and V is TRBV7-3; D is possibly TRBD1 (5 bases). V lost 5 bases, J lost 3 bases, and 10 bases lay in between. The CDR3 spans 13 residues. Germline loops: CDR1 SGHTA, CDR2 FQGTGA. The full variable domain, in which reference TRBV7-3 and TRBJ1-1 provide the parts outside the CDR3, is GAGVSQTPSNKVTEKGKYVELRCDPISGHTALYWYRQSLGQGPEFLIYFQGTGAADDSGLPNDRFFAVRPEGSVSTLKIQRTERGDSAVYLCASSEAGDTEAFFGQGTRLTVV.

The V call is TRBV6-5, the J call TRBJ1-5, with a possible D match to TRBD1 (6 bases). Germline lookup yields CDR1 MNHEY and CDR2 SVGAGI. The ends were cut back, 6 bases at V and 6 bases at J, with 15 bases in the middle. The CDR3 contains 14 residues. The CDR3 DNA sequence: TGTGCCAGCAGCATACAGGGCAGCTCTCAGCCCCAGCATTTT. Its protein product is CASSIQGSSQPQHF.

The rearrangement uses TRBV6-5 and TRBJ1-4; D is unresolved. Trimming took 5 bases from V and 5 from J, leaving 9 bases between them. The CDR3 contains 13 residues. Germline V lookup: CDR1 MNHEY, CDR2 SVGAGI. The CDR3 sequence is CASSRGQNEKLFF. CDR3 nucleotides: TGTGCCAGCAGTCGAGGGCAGAATGAAAAACTGTTTTTT.

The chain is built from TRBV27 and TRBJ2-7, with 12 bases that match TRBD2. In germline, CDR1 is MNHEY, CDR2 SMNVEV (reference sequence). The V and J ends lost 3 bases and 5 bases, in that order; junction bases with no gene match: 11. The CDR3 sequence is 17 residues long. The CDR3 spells CASSLSARTSGVNEQYF. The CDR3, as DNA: TGTGCCAGCAGTTTGTCCGCCCGGACTAGCGGGGTCAACGAGCAGTACTTC.

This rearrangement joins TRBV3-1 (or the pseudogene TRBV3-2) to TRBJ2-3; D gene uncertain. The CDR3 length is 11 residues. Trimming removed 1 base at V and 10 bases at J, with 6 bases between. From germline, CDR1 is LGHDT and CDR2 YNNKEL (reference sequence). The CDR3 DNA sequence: TGTGCCAGCAGCCAAGCCACTCCGCAGTATTTT. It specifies CASSQATPQYF.

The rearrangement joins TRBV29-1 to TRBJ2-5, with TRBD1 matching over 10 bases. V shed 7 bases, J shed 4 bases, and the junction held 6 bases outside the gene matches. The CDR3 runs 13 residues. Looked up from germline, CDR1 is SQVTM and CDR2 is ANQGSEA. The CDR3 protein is CSGRQGAGETQYF. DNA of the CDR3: TGCAGCGGCCGACAGGGGGCGGGAGAGACCCAGTACTTC.

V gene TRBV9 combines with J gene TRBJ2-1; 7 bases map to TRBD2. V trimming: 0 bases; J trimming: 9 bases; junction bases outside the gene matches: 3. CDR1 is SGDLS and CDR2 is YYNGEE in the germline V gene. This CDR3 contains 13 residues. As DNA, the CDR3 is TGTGCCAGCAGCGTAGGCGGGGAGGGTGAGCAGTTCTTC. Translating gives CASSVGGEGEQFF.

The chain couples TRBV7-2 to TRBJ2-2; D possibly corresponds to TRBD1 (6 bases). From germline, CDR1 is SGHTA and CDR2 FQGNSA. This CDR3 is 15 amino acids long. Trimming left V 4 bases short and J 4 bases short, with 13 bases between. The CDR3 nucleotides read TGTGCCAGCAGCTCGATGGGGGCGGGCACCGGGGAGCTGTTTTTT. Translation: CASSSMGAGTGELFF.

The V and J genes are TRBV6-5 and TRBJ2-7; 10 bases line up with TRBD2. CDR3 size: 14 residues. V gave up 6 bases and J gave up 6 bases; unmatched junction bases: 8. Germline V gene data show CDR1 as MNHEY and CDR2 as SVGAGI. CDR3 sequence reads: CASRPGTSEVEQYF. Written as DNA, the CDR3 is TGTGCCAGCAGACCCGGGACTAGCGAGGTCGAGCAGTACTTC.

CDR3 protein: CASSPSLNTEAFF. The CDR3 nucleotides read TGCGCCAGCAGCCCGAGCTTGAACACTGAAGCTTTCTTT. This chain joins TRBV5-1 and TRBJ1-1; no clear D gene. CDR3 size: 13 residues. V lost 4 bases, J lost 0 bases, and 7 bases lay in between. The germline V gene encodes CDR1 SGHRS and CDR2 YFSETQ.

The CDR3 DNA sequence: TGTGCCAGCAGTCCTACTCAGGGACAAGAGACCCAGTACTTC. This encodes CASSPTQGQETQYF. V is TRBV11-2 and J is TRBJ2-5; D possibly corresponds to TRBD1 (5 bases). V lost 6 bases and J lost 2, with 13 bases in between. CDR1 is SGHAT, CDR2 FQNNGV, per germline. The CDR3 is made up of 14 amino acids.

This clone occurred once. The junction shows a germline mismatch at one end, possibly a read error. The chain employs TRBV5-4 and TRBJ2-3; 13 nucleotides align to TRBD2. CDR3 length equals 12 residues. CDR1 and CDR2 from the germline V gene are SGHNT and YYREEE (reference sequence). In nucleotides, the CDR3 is TGTGCCAGCAGCTTGGTGGGACTAGCGGGACGATTT. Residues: CASSLVGLAGRF. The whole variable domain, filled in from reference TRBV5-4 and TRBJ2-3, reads ETGVTQSPTHLIKTRGQQVTLRCSSQSGHNTVSWYQQALGQGPQFIFQYYREEENGRGNFPPRFSGLQFPNYSSELNVNALELDDSALYLCASSLVGLAGRFGPGTRLTVL.

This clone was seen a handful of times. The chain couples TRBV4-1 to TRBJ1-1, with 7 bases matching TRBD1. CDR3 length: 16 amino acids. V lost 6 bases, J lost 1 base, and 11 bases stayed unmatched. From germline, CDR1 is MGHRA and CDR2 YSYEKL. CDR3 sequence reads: CASRSGVGQENTEAFF. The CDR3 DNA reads TGCGCCAGCAGGTCTGGTGTAGGACAGGAGAACACTGAAGCTTTCTTT.

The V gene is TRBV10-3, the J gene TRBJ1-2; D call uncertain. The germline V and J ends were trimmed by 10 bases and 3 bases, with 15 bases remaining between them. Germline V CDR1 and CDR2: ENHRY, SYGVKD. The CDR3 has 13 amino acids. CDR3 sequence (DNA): TGTGCCACTCAAAGCCAGGCTGACTATGGCTACACCTTC. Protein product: CATQSQADYGYTF.

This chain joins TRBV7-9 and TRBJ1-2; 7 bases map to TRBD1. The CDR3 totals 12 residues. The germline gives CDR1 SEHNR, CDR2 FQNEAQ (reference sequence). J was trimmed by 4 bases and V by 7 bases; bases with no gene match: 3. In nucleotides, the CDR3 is TGTGCCAGCACCCAGGGGGGCTATGGCTACACCTTC. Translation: CASTQGGYGYTF.

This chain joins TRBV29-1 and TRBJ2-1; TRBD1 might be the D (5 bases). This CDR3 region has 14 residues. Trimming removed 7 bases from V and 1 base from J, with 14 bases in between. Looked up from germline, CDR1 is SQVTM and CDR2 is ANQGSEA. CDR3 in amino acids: CSGSQANSYNEQFF. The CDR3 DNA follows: TGCAGCGGCTCACAGGCGAATTCCTACAATGAGCAGTTCTTC.

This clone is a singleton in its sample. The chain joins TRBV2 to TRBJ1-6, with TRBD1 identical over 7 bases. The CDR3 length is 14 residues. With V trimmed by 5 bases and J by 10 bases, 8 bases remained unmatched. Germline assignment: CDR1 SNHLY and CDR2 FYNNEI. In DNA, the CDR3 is TGTGCCAGCAGTCCGGACAGGCTAAGCTCACCCCTCCACTTT. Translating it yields CASSPDRLSSPLHF.

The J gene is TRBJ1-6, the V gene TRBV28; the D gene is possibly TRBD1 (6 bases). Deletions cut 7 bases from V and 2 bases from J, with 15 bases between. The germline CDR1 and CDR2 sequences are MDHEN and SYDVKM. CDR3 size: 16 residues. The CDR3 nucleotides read TGTGCCAGCACCCGAGGGGGGGTCGCCTATAATTCACCCCTCCACTTT. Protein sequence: CASTRGGVAYNSPLHF.

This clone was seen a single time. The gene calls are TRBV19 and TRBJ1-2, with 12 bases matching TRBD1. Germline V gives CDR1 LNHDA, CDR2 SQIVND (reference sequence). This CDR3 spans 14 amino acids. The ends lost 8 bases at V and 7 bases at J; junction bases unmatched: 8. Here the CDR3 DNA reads TGTGCCAGTCACCTTCCGGGACAGGGGGCTGGCTACACCTTC. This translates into CASHLPGQGAGYTF. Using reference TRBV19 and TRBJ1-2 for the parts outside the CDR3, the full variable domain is DGGITQSPKYLFRKEGQNVTLSCEQNLNHDAMYWYRQDPGQGLRLIYYSQIVNDFQKGDIAEGYSVSREKKESFPLTVTSAQKNPTAFYLCASHLPGQGAGYTFGSGTRLTVV.

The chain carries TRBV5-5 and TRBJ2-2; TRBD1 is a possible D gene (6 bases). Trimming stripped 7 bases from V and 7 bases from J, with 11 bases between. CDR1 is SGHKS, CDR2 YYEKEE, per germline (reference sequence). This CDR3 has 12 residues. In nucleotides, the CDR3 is TGTGCCAGCCGCCAGGGGAACGGGGAGCTGTTTTTT. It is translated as CASRQGNGELFF.

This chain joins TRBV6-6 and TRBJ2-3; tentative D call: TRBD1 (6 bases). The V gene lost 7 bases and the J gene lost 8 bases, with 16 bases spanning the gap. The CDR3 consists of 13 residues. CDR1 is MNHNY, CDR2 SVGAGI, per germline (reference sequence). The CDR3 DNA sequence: TGTGCCAGCACCCCGACAGGTGGCGGTACGCAGTATTTT. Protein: CASTPTGGGTQYF.

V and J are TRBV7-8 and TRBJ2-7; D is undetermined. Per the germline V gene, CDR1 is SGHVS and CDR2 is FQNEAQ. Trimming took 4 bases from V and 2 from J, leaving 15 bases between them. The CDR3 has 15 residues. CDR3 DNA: TGTGCCAGCAGCTACCTTGACACCGCCCCCTACGAGCAGTACTTC. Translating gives CASSYLDTAPYEQYF.

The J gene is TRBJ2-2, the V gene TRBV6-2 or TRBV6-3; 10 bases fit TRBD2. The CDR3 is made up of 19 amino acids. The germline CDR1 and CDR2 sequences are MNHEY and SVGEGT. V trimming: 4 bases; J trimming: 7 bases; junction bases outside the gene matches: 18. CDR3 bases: TGTGCCAGCAGTTTCCCCCTCGGGGCTAGCGGGAGACCGGACGGGGAGCTGTTTTTT. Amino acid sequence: CASSFPLGASGRPDGELFF.